This T cell receptor beta chain was sequenced for a study of shared clonotypes between healthy human individuals. About the study: Serving as donors were a couple of women and a few men, whose ages spanned 18 to 49.

Naive CD8 cells comprised CD45RO-negative, CCR7-positively selected cells, excluding terminally differentiated effector memory CD45RA+ cells. All the donors were Caucasian adults who lived in Nashville, Tennessee. The assay was immunoSEQ multiplex PCR, and TCRdb's table has in-frame clones only and misses some. In the table there are around 1,900,000 clones, 93% of which are singletons. Trimming removed 4 bases from V and 3 bases from J, with 13 bases in between. CDR3 length: 14 amino acids. Germline CDR1 SGHDT, CDR2 YYEEEE. General study results and limits: The study found 4.5% to 5% of naive CD4 clonotypes shared across several donors. The sampled material consisted only of blood, and tissue repertoires are likely to differ.

Points on this clone: Its antigen is still unknown.

The receptor comes from a man aged 18 to 35 in good health. Some clones in this sample may be carry-over from other donors' samples. The sample was naive CD8+ T cells from PBMCs. V is TRBV5-6 and J is TRBJ1-2; a possible D gene is TRBD1 (5 bases). CDR3 DNA: TGTGCCAGCAGCCAAGGGTCAGGGCACTATGGCTACACCTTC. This translates into CASSQGSGHYGYTF.